The sequence of this TCR beta chain was determined in a study of blood T cells in healthy people across ages. Findings of the study overall: Diversity estimates from one million T cells were considered underestimates.

A remark on this clonotype: Its specificity is unknown.

The germline CDR1 and CDR2 sequences are ENHRY and SYGVKD. The CDR3 has 12 residues. With 0 bases removed from V and 9 bases from J, the gap between germline ends came to 6 bases. The use of a sample-barcoded 5' primer and a J-beta primer mix characterized a second PCR of roughly 6 to 11 cycles. TCRdb reanalysed the 5' RACE reads using MiXCR and keeps one entry per CDR3 protein. The data hold 650,000 to 950,000 distinct CDR3 sequences, with more than 40% observed a single time. Sequencing used blood. The source of this sequence is a man between 60 and 75 years old in good health. The chain carries TRBV10-3 and TRBJ2-1; D call uncertain. The CDR3 reads CAISESRIEQFF. Here the CDR3 DNA reads TGTGCCATCAGTGAGTCTAGAATTGAGCAGTTCTTC.